A single TCR beta chain is shown here with its context. Its antigen is still unknown. Amplification of TCR beta CDR3 regions was performed using RNA transcripts as template. Primed by the HTBI set, a first-round RT-PCR was run on the TCR CDR3. TCRdb re-analysed the multiplex PCR reads in MiXCR, keeping a single row per CDR3 protein. This sample has about 500,000 distinct CDR3 sequences, with roughly 16% found just once. The sample is drawn from a study of T cells in Graves' hyperthyroidism and ophthalmopathy. Study-level findings and limits: Most clonotypes expanded in thyroid above 0.001 were likewise present in blood.

Unmatched junction bases numbered 23, after V lost 1 base and J lost 6 bases. Germline assignment: CDR1 MDHEN and CDR2 SYDVKM. This CDR3 has 21 residues. Uncontrolled infection, other autoimmune disease, pregnancy or lactation barred patients from enrollment. The sequenced sample was blood. The rearrangement joins TRBV28 to TRBJ2-1; 8 nucleotides agree with TRBD1. The source is a young woman with Graves' ophthalmopathy. This CDR3 is CASSLFGMGVGKDRVCNEQFF. The CDR3 region has the DNA TGTGCCAGCAGTTTATTTGGTATGGGGGTCGGGAAGGACAGGGTATGCAATGAGCAGTTCTTC.